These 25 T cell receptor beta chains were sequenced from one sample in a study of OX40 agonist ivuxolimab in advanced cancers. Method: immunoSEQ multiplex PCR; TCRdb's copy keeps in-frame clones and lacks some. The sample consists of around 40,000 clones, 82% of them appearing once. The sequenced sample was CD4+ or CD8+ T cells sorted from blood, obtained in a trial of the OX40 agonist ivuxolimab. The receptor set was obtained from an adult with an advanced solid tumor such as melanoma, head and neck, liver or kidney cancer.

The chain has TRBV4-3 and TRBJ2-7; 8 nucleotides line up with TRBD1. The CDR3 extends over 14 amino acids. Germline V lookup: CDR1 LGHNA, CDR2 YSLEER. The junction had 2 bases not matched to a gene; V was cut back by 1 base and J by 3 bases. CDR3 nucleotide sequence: TGCGCCAGCAGCCAAGGGACAGGGCGCTACGAGCAGTACTTC. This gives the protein CASSQGTGRYEQYF.

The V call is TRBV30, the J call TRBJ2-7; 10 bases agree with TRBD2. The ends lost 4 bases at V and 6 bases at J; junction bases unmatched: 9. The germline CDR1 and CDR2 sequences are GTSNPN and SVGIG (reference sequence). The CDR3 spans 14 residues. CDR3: CAWTTGLAGAEQYF. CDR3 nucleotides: TGTGCCTGGACGACTGGGCTAGCGGGAGCCGAGCAGTACTTC.

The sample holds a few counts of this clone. CDR3 DNA: TGTGCCAGCAGCTTGGACCCGGAGCCTAACTATGGCTACACCTTC. Its translation: CASSLDPEPNYGYTF. The chain recombines TRBV7-2 with TRBJ1-2; D unresolved. V lost 3 bases to trimming and J lost 0 bases, with 11 bases between them. Germline assignment: CDR1 SGHTA and CDR2 FQGNSA. This CDR3 has 15 amino acids.

The CDR3 nucleotides read TGCGCCAGCGCGGATTATAGCGGGGGGAACACCGGGGAGCTGTTTTTT. Amino acids: CASADYSGGNTGELFF. The chain joins TRBV10-2 to TRBJ2-2; 9 bases align to TRBD2. V gave up 8 bases and J gave up 1 base; unmatched junction bases: 8. The CDR3 is 16 amino acids. Germline-derived CDR1 and CDR2 are WSHSY and SAAADI.

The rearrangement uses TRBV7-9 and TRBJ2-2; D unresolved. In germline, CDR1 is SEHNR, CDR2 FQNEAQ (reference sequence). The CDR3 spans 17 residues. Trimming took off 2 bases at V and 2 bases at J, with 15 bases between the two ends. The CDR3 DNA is TGTGCCAGCAGCTTAAGTAATCCAACAATAAACACCGGGGAGCTGTTTTTT. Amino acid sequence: CASSLSNPTINTGELFF. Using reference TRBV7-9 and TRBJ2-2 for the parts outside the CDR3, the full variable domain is DTGVSQNPRHKITKRGQNVTFRCDPISEHNRLYWYRQTLGQGPEFLTYFQNEAQLEKSRLLSDRFSAERPKGSFSTLEIQRTEQGDSAMYLCASSLSNPTINTGELFFGEGSRLTVL.

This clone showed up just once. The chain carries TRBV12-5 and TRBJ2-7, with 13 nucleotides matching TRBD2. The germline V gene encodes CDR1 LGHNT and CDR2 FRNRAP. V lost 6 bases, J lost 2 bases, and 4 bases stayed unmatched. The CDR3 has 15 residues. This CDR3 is CASGVGLAGAYEQYF. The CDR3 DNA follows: TGTGCTAGTGGCGTAGGACTAGCGGGAGCCTACGAGCAGTACTTC.

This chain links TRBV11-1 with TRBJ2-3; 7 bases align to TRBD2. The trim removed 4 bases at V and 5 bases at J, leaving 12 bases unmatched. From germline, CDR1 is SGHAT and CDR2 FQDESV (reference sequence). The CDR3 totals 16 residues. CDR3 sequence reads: CASSYLDLGGGDTQYF. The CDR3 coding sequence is TGTGCCAGCAGCTACTTAGATCTGGGCGGGGGAGATACGCAGTATTTT.

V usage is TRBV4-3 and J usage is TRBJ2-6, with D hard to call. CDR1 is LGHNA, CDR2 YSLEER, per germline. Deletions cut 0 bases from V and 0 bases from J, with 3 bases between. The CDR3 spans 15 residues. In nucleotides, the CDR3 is TGCGCCAGCAGCCAAGAAGGCTCTGGGGCCAACGTCCTGACTTTC. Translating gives CASSQEGSGANVLTF.

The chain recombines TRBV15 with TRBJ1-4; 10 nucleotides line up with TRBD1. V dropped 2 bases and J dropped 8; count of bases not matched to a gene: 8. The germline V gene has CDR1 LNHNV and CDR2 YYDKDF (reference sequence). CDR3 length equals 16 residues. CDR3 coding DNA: TGTGCCACCAGCAGAAGGACAGGGGGAGATAAAGAAAAACTGTTTTTT. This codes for CATSRRTGGDKEKLFF.

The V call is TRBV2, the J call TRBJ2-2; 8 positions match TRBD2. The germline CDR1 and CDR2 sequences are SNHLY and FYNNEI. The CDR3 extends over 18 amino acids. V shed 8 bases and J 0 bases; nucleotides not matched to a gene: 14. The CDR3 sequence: CASVSPLADTANTGELFF. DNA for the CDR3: TGTGCCAGCGTTTCTCCACTAGCGGATACCGCGAACACCGGGGAGCTGTTTTTT.

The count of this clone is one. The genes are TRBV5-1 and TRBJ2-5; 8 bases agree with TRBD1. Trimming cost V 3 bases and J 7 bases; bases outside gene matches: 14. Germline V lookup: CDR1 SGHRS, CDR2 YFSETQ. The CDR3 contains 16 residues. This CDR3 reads CASSSIGRDRTGTQYF. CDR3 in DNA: TGCGCCAGCAGCTCGATCGGCCGGGACAGGACGGGGACCCAGTACTTC.

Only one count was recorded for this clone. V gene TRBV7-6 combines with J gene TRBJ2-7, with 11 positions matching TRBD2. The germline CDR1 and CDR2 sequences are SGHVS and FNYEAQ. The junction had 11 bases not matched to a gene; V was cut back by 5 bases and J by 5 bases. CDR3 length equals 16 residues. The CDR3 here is CASSALLAGVSDEQYF. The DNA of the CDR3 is TGTGCCAGCAGCGCTCTACTAGCGGGAGTTTCTGACGAGCAGTACTTC.

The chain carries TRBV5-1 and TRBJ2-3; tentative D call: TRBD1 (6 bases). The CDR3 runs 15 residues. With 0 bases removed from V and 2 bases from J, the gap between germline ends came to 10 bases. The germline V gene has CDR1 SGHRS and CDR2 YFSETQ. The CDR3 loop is CASSLETGTTDTQYF. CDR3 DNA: TGCGCCAGCAGCTTGGAAACAGGGACCACAGATACGCAGTATTTT. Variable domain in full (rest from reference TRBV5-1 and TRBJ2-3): KAGVTQTPRYLIKTRGQQVTLSCSPISGHRSVSWYQQTPGQGLQFLFEYFSETQRNKGNFPGRFSGRQFSNSRSEMNVSTLELGDSALYLCASSLETGTTDTQYFGPGTRLTVL.

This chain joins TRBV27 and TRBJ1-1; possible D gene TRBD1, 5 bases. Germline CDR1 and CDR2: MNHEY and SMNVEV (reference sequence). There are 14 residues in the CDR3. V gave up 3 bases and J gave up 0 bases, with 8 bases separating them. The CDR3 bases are TGTGCCAGCAGTTTGGGGACCATGAACACTGAAGCTTTCTTT. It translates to CASSLGTMNTEAFF.

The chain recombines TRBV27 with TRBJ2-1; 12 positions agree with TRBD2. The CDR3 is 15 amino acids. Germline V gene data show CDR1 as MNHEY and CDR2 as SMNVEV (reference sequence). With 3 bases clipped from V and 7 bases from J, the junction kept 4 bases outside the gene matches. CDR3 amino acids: CASSFGLAGSNEQFF. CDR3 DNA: TGTGCCAGCAGTTTCGGACTAGCGGGATCGAATGAGCAGTTCTTC.

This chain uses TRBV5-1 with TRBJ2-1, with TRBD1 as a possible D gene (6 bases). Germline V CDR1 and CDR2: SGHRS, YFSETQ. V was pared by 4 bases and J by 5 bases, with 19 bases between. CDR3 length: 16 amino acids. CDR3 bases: TGCGCCAGCAGCCCAATACAGGGATCCAGGGACAATGAGCAGTTCTTC. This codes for CASSPIQGSRDNEQFF. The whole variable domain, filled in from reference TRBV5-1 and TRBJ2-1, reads KAGVTQTPRYLIKTRGQQVTLSCSPISGHRSVSWYQQTPGQGLQFLFEYFSETQRNKGNFPGRFSGRQFSNSRSEMNVSTLELGDSALYLCASSPIQGSRDNEQFFGPGTRLTVL.

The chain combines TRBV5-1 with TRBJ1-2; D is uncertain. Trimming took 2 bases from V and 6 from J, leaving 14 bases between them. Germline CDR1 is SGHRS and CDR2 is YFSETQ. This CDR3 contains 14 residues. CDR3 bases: TGCGCCAGCAGCTTTTTGGACGGTAAACATGGCTACACCTTC. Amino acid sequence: CASSFLDGKHGYTF. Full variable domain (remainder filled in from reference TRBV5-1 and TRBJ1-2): KAGVTQTPRYLIKTRGQQVTLSCSPISGHRSVSWYQQTPGQGLQFLFEYFSETQRNKGNFPGRFSGRQFSNSRSEMNVSTLELGDSALYLCASSFLDGKHGYTFGSGTRLTVV.

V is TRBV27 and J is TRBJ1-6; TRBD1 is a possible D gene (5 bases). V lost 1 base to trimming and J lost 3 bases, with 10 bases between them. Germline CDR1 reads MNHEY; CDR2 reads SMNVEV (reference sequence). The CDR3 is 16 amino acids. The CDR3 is CASSLYRDLYNSPLHF. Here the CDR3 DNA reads TGTGCCAGCAGTTTATATCGGGACCTCTATAATTCACCCCTCCACTTT.

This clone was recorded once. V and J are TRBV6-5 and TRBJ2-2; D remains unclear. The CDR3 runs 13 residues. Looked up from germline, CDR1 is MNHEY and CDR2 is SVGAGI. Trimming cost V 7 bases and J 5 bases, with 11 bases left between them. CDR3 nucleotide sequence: TGTGCCAGCAAGGACGCTAAGACCGGGGAGCTGTTTTTT. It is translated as CASKDAKTGELFF.

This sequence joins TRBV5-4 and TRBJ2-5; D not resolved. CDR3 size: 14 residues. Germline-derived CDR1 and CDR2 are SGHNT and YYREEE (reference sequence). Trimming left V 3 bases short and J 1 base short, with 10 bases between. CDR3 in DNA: TGTGCCAGCAGCTCGCGAGGCAGCCAAGAGACCCAGTACTTC. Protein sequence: CASSSRGSQETQYF.

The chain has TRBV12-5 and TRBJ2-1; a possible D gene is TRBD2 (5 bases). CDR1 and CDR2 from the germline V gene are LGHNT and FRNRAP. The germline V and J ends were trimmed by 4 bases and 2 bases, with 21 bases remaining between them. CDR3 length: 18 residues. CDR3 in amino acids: CASGSVYSGSSPYNEQFF. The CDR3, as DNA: TGTGCTAGTGGTTCCGTCTACAGCGGATCGAGTCCCTACAATGAGCAGTTCTTC. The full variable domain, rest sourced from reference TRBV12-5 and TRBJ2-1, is DARVTQTPRHKVTEMGQEVTMRCQPILGHNTVFWYRQTMMQGLELLAYFRNRAPLDDSGMPKDRFSAEMPDATLATLKIQPSEPRDSAVYFCASGSVYSGSSPYNEQFFGPGTRLTVL.

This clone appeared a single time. The DNA for the CDR3 is TGTGCCAGTAGTCTTACTAGCGGGAGCACCTACAATGAGCAGTTCTTC. Its translation: CASSLTSGSTYNEQFF. The chain combines TRBV19 with TRBJ2-1, with 11 bases lining up with TRBD2. The CDR3 loop spans 16 amino acids. The V gene end was trimmed by 5 bases and the J gene end by 2 bases; junction bases not matched to a gene: 5. CDR1 is LNHDA and CDR2 is SQIVND in the germline V gene (reference sequence).

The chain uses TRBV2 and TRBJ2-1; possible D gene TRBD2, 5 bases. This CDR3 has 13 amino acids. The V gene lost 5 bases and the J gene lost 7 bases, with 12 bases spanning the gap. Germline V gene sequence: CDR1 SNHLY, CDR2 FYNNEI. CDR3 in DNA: TGTGCCAGCAGTATAGATACGGGGAATGAGCAGTTCTTC. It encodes CASSIDTGNEQFF.

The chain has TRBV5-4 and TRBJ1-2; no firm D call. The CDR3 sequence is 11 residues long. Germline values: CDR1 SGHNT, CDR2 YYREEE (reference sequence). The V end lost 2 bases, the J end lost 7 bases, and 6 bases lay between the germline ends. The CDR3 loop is CASSFLGGYTF. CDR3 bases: TGTGCCAGCAGCTTTCTGGGTGGCTACACCTTC.

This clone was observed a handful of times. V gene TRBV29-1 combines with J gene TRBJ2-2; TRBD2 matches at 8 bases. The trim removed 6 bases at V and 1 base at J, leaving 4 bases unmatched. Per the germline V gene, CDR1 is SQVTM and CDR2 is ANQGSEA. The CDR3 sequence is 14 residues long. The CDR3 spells CSVSGSGNTGELFF. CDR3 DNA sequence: TGCAGCGTCAGCGGGAGTGGGAACACCGGGGAGCTGTTTTTT.